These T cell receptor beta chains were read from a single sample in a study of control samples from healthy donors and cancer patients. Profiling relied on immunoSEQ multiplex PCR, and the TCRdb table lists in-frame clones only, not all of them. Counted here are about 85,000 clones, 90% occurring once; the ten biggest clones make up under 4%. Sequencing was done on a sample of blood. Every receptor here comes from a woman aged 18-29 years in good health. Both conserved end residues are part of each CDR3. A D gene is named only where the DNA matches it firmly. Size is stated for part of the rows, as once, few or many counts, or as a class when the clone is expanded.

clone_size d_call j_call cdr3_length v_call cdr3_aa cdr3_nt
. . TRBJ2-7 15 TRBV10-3 CATNSREAQDYEQYF TGTGCCACCAACTCAAGGGAAGCACAGGACTACGAGCAGTACTTC
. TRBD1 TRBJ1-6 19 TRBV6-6 CASSRGTGTTLGNNSPLHF TGTGCCAGCAGTCGCGGGACAGGGACGACGCTAGGCAATAATTCACCCCTCCACTTT
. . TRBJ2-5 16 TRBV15 CATSRDRQAVGETQYF TGTGCCACCAGCAGAGATCGCCAGGCGGTCGGAGAGACCCAGTACTTC
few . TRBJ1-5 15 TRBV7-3 CASSLNGQTNQPQHF TGTGCCAGCAGCTTAAACGGACAGACCAATCAGCCCCAGCATTTT
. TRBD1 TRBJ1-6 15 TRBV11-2 CASSFSGQGNSPLHF TGTGCCAGCAGCTTCTCCGGACAGGGGAATTCACCCCTCCACTTT
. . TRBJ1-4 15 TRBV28 CASIQTPGRGEKLFF TGTGCCAGCATTCAAACCCCGGGAAGGGGTGAAAAACTGTTTTTT
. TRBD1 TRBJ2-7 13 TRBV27 CATGTGSSYEQYF TGTGCCACCGGGACAGGGAGCTCCTACGAGCAGTACTTC
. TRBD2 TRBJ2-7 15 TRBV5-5 CASSPKRGVPYEQYF TGTGCCAGCAGCCCAAAGCGGGGGGTCCCCTACGAGCAGTACTTC
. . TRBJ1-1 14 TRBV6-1 CASSEYGDGTEAFF TGTGCCAGCAGTGAGTACGGGGATGGCACTGAAGCTTTCTTT
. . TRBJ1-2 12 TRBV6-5 CASSYGGYGYTF TGTGCCAGCAGTTACGGGGGCTATGGCTACACCTTC
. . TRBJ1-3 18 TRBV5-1 CASRRTGTPDLSGNTIYF TGCGCCAGCCGACGAACCGGGACACCTGATCTCTCTGGAAACACCATATATTTT
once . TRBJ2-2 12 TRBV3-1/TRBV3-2 CASSLVGSELFF TGTGCCAGCAGCCTCGTAGGGTCGGAGCTGTTTTTT
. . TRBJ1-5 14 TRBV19 CASTRGGGEQPQHF TGTGCCAGTACACGTGGGGGAGGGGAGCAGCCCCAGCATTTT
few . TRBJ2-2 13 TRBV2 CATLTGNTGELFF TGTGCCACCCTAACAGGGAACACCGGGGAGCTGTTTTTT
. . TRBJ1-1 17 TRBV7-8 CASSQWTVNGGNTEAFF TGTGCCAGCAGCCAATGGACAGTGAATGGAGGGAACACTGAAGCTTTCTTT
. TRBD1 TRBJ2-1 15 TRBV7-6 CASSLGQGDYNEQFF TGTGCCAGCAGCTTAGGACAGGGCGACTACAATGAGCAGTTCTTC
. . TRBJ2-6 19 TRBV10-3 CAISESGHTKWAGANVLTF TGTGCCATCAGTGAAAGCGGACACACGAAATGGGCTGGGGCCAACGTCCTGACTTTC
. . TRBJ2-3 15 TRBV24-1 CATSTTGLLTDTQYF TGTGCCACCAGTACTACGGGACTTCTGACAGATACGCAGTATTTT
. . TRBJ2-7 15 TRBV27 CASSLGPDTGYEQYF TGTGCCAGCAGTTTGGGTCCCGACACAGGGTACGAGCAGTACTTC
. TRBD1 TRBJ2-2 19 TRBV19 CASTNGPFIQGAGTGELFF TGTGCCAGTACCAATGGGCCCTTTATACAGGGGGCAGGCACCGGGGAGCTGTTTTTT
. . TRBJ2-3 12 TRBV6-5 CASSSPTDTQYF TGTGCCAGCAGCTCCCCCACAGATACGCAGTATTTT
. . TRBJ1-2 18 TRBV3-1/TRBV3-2 CASSTQSRPGTLLYGYTF TGTGCCAGCAGTACCCAGAGTCGGCCCGGGACACTACTCTATGGCTACACCTTC
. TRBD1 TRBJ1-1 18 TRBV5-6 CASSRTPMGQGTNTEAFF TGTGCCAGCAGCCGAACCCCGATGGGACAGGGGACGAACACTGAAGCTTTCTTT
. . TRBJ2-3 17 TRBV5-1 CASSYSRKGIYRDTQYF TGCGCCAGCAGCTACTCTAGGAAAGGGATTTATAGGGATACGCAGTATTTT
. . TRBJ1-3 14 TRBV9 CASSVAGAGNTIYF TGTGCCAGCAGCGTAGCGGGGGCTGGAAACACCATATATTTT
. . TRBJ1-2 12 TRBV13 CASSLLNSGYTF TGTGCCAGCAGCTTACTGAATTCTGGCTACACCTTC
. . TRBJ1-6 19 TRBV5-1 CASRCGSRVKGKRCSPLHF TGCGCCAGCAGGTGTGGGTCCAGGGTTAAGGGAAAGCGGTGTTCACCCCTCCACTTT
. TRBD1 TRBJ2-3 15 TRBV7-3 CASSFSGGTTDTQYF TGTGCCAGCAGCTTTTCAGGGGGCACGACAGATACGCAGTATTTT
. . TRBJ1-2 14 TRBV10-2 CASSDGDANYGYTF TGCGCCAGCAGTGATGGGGATGCTAACTATGGCTACACCTTC
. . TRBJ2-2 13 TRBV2 CASARANTGELFF TGTGCCAGCGCCAGGGCGAACACCGGGGAGCTGTTTTTT
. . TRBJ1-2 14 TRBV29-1 CSVENRVINYGYTF TGCAGCGTTGAAAACAGGGTAATCAACTATGGCTACACCTTC
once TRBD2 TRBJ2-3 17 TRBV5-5 CASSPGLAGVVTDTQYF TGTGCCAGCAGCCCGGGACTAGCGGGGGTGGTCACAGATACGCAGTATTTT
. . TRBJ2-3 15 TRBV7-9 CASSLAGTRLDTQYF TGTGCCAGCAGCTTAGCCGGGACTCGCCTAGATACGCAGTATTTT
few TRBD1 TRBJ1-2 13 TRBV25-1 CASNRGWGYGYTF TGTGCCAGCAACAGGGGTTGGGGCTATGGCTACACCTTC
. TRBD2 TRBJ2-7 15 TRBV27 CASSLDAGGLYEQYF TGTGCCAGCAGTTTAGATGCGGGGGGGCTTTACGAGCAGTACTTC
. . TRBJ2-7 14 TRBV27 CASSRGGGIYEQYF TGTGCCAGCAGTCGGGGAGGGGGCATCTACGAGCAGTACTTC
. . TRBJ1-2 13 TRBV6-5 CASSYNGGYGYTF TGTGCCAGCAGTTACAATGGGGGCTATGGCTACACCTTC
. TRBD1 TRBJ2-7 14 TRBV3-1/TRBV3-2 CASSPRQGISEQYF TGTGCCAGCAGCCCCCGACAGGGTATCTCCGAGCAGTACTTC
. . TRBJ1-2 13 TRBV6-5 CASSYSGAEGYTF TGTGCCAGCAGTTACTCAGGGGCTGAAGGCTACACCTTC
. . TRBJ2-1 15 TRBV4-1 CASSQGANSENEQFF TGCGCCAGCAGCCAAGGGGCAAATTCCGAAAATGAGCAGTTCTTC
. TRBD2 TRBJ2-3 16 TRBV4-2 CASSQDPSGGPDTQYF TGTGCCAGCAGCCAAGATCCGTCGGGGGGGCCAGATACGCAGTATTTT
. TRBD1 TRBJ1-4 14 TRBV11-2 CASSSRDRGEKLFF TGTGCCAGCAGCTCCCGGGACAGGGGTGAAAAACTGTTTTTT
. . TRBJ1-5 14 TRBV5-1 CASSLDSGNQPQHF TGCGCCAGCAGCTTAGACTCTGGGAATCAGCCCCAGCATTTT
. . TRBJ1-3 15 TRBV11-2 CASSLQGNSGNTIYF TGTGCCAGCAGTTTACAGGGAAATTCGGGAAACACCATATATTTT
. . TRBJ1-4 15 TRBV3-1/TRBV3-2 CASSPPGLQGEKLFF TGTGCCAGCAGCCCCCCTGGGCTGCAAGGTGAAAAACTGTTTTTT
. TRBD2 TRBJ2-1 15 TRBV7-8 CASTPGGGGLNEQFF TGTGCCAGCACCCCAGGTGGCGGGGGACTCAATGAGCAGTTCTTC
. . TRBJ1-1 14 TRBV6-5 CASSSIGRNTEAFF TGTGCCAGCAGTTCGATAGGACGGAACACTGAAGCTTTCTTT
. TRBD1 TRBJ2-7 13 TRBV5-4 CASAGQGYHEQYF TGTGCCAGCGCCGGACAGGGGTACCACGAGCAGTACTTC
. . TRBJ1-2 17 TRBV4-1 CASSMGSGASPTGSYTF TGCGCCAGCAGTATGGGGTCAGGGGCCAGCCCTACAGGTAGCTACACCTTC
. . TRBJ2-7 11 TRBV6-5 CASNTGSEQYF TGTGCCAGCAATACCGGATCCGAGCAGTACTTC
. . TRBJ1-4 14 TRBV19 CASRNSRGDEKLFF TGTGCCAGTAGAAACTCCCGTGGGGATGAAAAACTGTTTTTT
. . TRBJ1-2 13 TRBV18 CASSPQGSDGYTF TGTGCCAGCTCACCTCAAGGTTCCGACGGCTACACCTTC
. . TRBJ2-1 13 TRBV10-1 CARTGPSLGEQFF TGCGCCAGGACCGGGCCGTCGTTAGGGGAGCAGTTCTTC
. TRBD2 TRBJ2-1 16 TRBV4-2 CASSQDYSGGYNEQFF TGTGCCAGCAGCCAAGATTATAGCGGGGGATACAATGAGCAGTTCTTC
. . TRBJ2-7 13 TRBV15 CATSRERNYEQYF TGTGCCACCAGCAGAGAACGGAACTACGAGCAGTACTTC